This T cell receptor (beta chain) appears in the sequencing data of a study of blood T cell repertoires in COVID-19. Per the original methods: By means of reference gene primer amplification, nucleated cell counts were estimated. The method was immunoSEQ multiplex PCR; TCRdb's version includes in-frame clones alone and lacks a portion of them. The V and J calls and clone size are taken from that table; D and trimming were inferred from the DNA. The sample has around 270,000 clones, over 75% seen once; the top ten hold about 3.4%. This CDR3 has 15 residues. V shed 0 bases and J shed 7 bases, with 12 bases lying between them. Germline V gives CDR1 LGHNA, CDR2 YSLEER. The participants were between roughly 18 and 89 years old and came from about two dozen US areas. Participants had their cohort set by participant-reported clinical history. It was within 2 weeks before study entry that exposed participants met a COVID-19 case.

The chain combines TRBV4-3 with TRBJ1-4, with D unresolved. The specimen was PBMCs or T cells enriched from blood (not recorded which). This TCR came from a woman between 40 and 50 years old who had been exposed to COVID-19. As DNA, the CDR3 is TGCGCCAGCAGCCAAGATGTGGCAGGTGGTGAAAAACTGTTTTTT. This gives the protein CASSQDVAGGEKLFF.